The 26 T cell receptor beta chains reported below all come from one sample, sequenced in a study of blood T cell repertoires in COVID-19. Generated by immunoSEQ multiplex PCR, the TCRdb table keeps only in-frame clones and is missing some. There are about 300,000 clones in the sample; around 90% occur only once, and approximately 7.5% lies in the top ten. The source material was peripheral blood. These receptors were taken from a woman aged 30 to 39 with COVID-19, enrolled during active disease.

J is TRBJ2-4 and V is TRBV7-3, with 9 bases identical to TRBD1. Germline trimming cut 5 bases from V and 5 bases from J; bases unmatched to any gene: 4. CDR3 length equals 14 residues. Germline V gene lookup returns CDR1 SGHTA and CDR2 FQGTGA. CDR3 sequence reads: CASSRTGGQNIQYF. The CDR3 DNA reads as TGTGCCAGCAGCCGAACAGGGGGCCAAAACATTCAGTACTTC. The full variable domain, its missing parts supplied by reference TRBV7-3 and TRBJ2-4, is GAGVSQTPSNKVTEKGKYVELRCDPISGHTALYWYRQSLGQGPEFLIYFQGTGAADDSGLPNDRFFAVRPEGSVSTLKIQRTERGDSAVYLCASSRTGGQNIQYFGAGTRLSVL.

This clone was seen once. The chain recombines TRBV15 with TRBJ1-5, with 12 nucleotides matching TRBD1. The ends lost 5 bases at V and 6 bases at J; junction bases unmatched: 8. CDR3 length equals 16 residues. CDR1 and CDR2 (germline): LNHNV, YYDKDF (reference sequence). CDR3 sequence (DNA): TGTGCCACCAGCCAACCGGGACAGGGGGCCTCTCAGCCCCAGCATTTT. It yields the protein CATSQPGQGASQPQHF.

This sequence joins TRBV6-5 and TRBJ2-7; possible D gene TRBD2, 6 bases. Germline CDR1 MNHEY, CDR2 SVGAGI. Trimming took 8 bases from V and 0 from J, leaving 14 bases between them. The CDR3 has 14 amino acids. DNA for the CDR3: TGTGCCAGCTGCCCGGGGGTGAGCTCCTACGAGCAGTACTTC. It encodes CASCPGVSSYEQYF.

CDR3: CASSQEREKLFF. The CDR3 region has the DNA TGCGCCAGCAGCCAAGAGCGGGAAAAACTGTTTTTT. This sequence joins TRBV4-1 and TRBJ1-4, with D unclear. Germline assignment: CDR1 MGHRA and CDR2 YSYEKL. V was pared by 0 bases and J by 8 bases, with 4 bases between. CDR3 length equals 12 residues.

This clone was counted a single time. The rearrangement links TRBV28 to TRBJ2-4; D is perhaps TRBD2 (7 bases). V lost 5 bases, J lost 2 bases, and 22 bases lay in between. Germline V lookup: CDR1 MDHEN, CDR2 SYDVKM. This CDR3 region has 18 residues. CDR3 sequence reads: CASSLLWGGGVTKNIQYF. The DNA for the CDR3 is TGTGCCAGCAGTCTTTTATGGGGAGGGGGAGTCACCAAAAACATTCAGTACTTC.

The rearrangement links TRBV13 to TRBJ2-6, with 8 bases lining up with TRBD1. This CDR3 comprises 15 residues. CDR1 and CDR2 (germline): PRHDT, FYEKMQ (reference sequence). V lost 5 bases and J lost 2; bases outside the gene matches: 2. CDR3 loop: CASSEDRAGANVLTF. The CDR3 DNA reads as TGTGCCAGCAGCGAGGACAGGGCTGGGGCCAACGTCCTGACTTTC.

This chain links TRBV18 with TRBJ1-2, with 7 bases fitting TRBD1. With 6 bases clipped from V and 2 bases from J, the junction kept 3 bases outside the gene matches. CDR1 and CDR2 from the germline V gene are KGHSH and LQKENI. The CDR3 runs 13 residues. For the CDR3, the DNA is TGTGCCAGCTCTCGGGACAGAAACTATGGCTACACCTTC. Residues: CASSRDRNYGYTF.

The chain's CDR3 is CASSPSGRPYNEQFF. DNA of the CDR3: TGTGCCAGCAGCCCTAGCGGGAGGCCCTACAATGAGCAGTTCTTC. The chain recombines TRBV28 with TRBJ2-1; 11 bases map to TRBD2. The junction had 3 bases not matched to a gene; V was cut back by 6 bases and J by 2 bases. CDR1 MDHEN and CDR2 SYDVKM come from the germline V gene. The CDR3 runs 15 residues.

The J gene is TRBJ1-4, the V gene TRBV25-1; D remains ambiguous. Trimming took off 7 bases at V and 10 bases at J, with 10 bases between the two ends. Germline CDR1 is MGHDK and CDR2 is SYGVNS. This CDR3 has 11 residues. CDR3 protein: CASTSGAKLFF. Written as DNA, the CDR3 is TGTGCCAGCACTTCAGGCGCAAAACTGTTTTTT.

The genes are TRBV6-5 and TRBJ2-7, with 12 bases fitting TRBD1. Germline CDR1 MNHEY, CDR2 SVGAGI. The CDR3 sequence is 15 residues long. The V gene end was trimmed by 6 bases and the J gene end by 4 bases; junction bases not matched to a gene: 7. CDR3: CASSLRDRGLYEQYF. Here the CDR3 DNA reads TGTGCCAGCAGCTTAAGGGACAGGGGGCTTTACGAGCAGTACTTC.

This clone was seen a few times. The chain recombines TRBV5-4 with TRBJ2-3; 9 bases map to TRBD2. CDR3 length equals 16 residues. Germline CDR1 reads SGHNT; CDR2 reads YYREEE (reference sequence). Losses at the gene ends were 6 bases for V and 3 bases for J; bases not matched to a gene: 11. CDR3 sequence (DNA): TGTGCCAGCACAGGATTAGCGGGAGTAAGGACAGATACGCAGTATTTT. Translation gives CASTGLAGVRTDTQYF.

The CDR3 DNA is TGTGCCACCAAACGGGGAGATGAGCAGTTCTTC. Translation: CATKRGDEQFF. The rearrangement joins TRBV24-1 to TRBJ2-1, with D perhaps TRBD2 (5 bases). The V end lost 8 bases, the J end lost 8 bases, and 9 bases lay between the germline ends. This CDR3 contains 11 residues. CDR1 is KGHDR and CDR2 is SFDVKD in the germline V gene.

This rearrangement joins TRBV4-2 to TRBJ1-5; the D gene is possibly TRBD1 (5 bases). The V gene's germline CDR1 is LGHNA and CDR2 YNFKEQ. Trimming took 3 bases from V and 11 from J, leaving 20 bases between them. The CDR3 runs 15 residues. CDR3 loop: CASSQSQGVASAQHF. The CDR3 coding sequence is TGTGCCAGCAGCCAGAGCCAGGGTGTTGCTTCAGCCCAGCATTTT.

The table lists this clone with a count of one. This chain connects TRBV27 to TRBJ2-3; D gene ambiguous. CDR3 length: 14 residues. V gave up 2 bases and J gave up 2 bases, with 8 bases separating them. Germline values: CDR1 MNHEY, CDR2 SMNVEV (reference sequence). The CDR3 sequence is CASSLRGFTDTQYF. DNA of the CDR3: TGTGCCAGCAGTTTACGCGGATTCACAGATACGCAGTATTTT.

V is TRBV5-4 and J is TRBJ2-7; the match to TRBD2 covers 8 bases. Trimming took 1 base from V and 0 from J; bases not matched to a gene: 3. CDR1 is SGHNT, CDR2 YYREEE, per germline (reference sequence). This CDR3 is built from 15 residues. In nucleotides, the CDR3 is TGTGCCAGCAGCTTGAGTGCGGGAGGCTCCTACGAGCAGTACTTC. Protein product: CASSLSAGGSYEQYF.

This clone has a handful of counts. Here the CDR3 reads CASRSVISSEAFF. The CDR3 coding sequence is TGCGCCAGCAGGTCGGTTATCTCGAGTGAAGCTTTCTTT. The V gene is TRBV10-1, the J gene TRBJ1-1; D ambiguous. Germline V CDR1 and CDR2: WNHNN, SYGVQD (reference sequence). V was cut by 6 bases and J by 7 bases, with 15 bases left in between. The CDR3 covers 13 residues.

This clone was seen just once. This rearrangement joins TRBV5-4 to TRBJ1-1; 10 bases are a match to TRBD1. CDR1 is SGHNT, CDR2 YYREEE, per germline (reference sequence). This CDR3 region has 15 residues. Trimming at V came to 4 bases and at J to 0 bases, leaving 3 bases not matched to a gene. In DNA form, the CDR3 reads TGTGCCAGCAGCGTAGGGACAGGGGTGAACACTGAAGCTTTCTTT. The encoded protein is CASSVGTGVNTEAFF.

The chain combines TRBV30 with TRBJ1-5; 9 bases fit TRBD1. V gave up 2 bases and J gave up 4 bases; unmatched junction bases: 12. CDR3 length: 17 residues. Germline-derived CDR1 and CDR2 are GTSNPN and SVGIG (reference sequence). CDR3 sequence: CAWSLGTGLERNQPQHF. DNA of the CDR3: TGTGCCTGGAGTCTAGGGACAGGGTTGGAAAGGAATCAGCCCCAGCATTTT.

The V gene is TRBV2, the J gene TRBJ2-3; 9 bases agree with TRBD2. The germline gives CDR1 SNHLY, CDR2 FYNNEI. The CDR3 totals 15 residues. J lost 2 bases, V lost 6 bases, and 6 bases had no gene match. CDR3 residues: CASRETSGNTDTQYF. Here the CDR3 DNA reads TGTGCCAGCAGAGAGACTAGCGGAAACACAGATACGCAGTATTTT.

This chain connects TRBV9 to TRBJ2-1; possibly TRBD1 for D (6 bases). In germline, CDR1 is SGDLS, CDR2 YYNGEE. The germline V and J ends were trimmed by 5 bases and 3 bases, with 15 bases remaining between them. The CDR3 extends over 15 amino acids. The CDR3 spells CASSSLRGIYNEQFF. The CDR3 nucleotides are TGTGCCAGCAGTTCCCTGAGGGGGATCTACAATGAGCAGTTCTTC. Variable domain in full (rest from reference TRBV9 and TRBJ2-1): DSGVTQTPKHLITATGQRVTLRCSPRSGDLSVYWYQQSLDQGLQFLIQYYNGEERAKGNILERFSAQQFPDLHSELNLSSLELGDSALYFCASSSLRGIYNEQFFGPGTRLTVL.

The V call is TRBV5-4, the J call TRBJ1-6, with D tentatively TRBD1 (6 bases). The V gene's germline CDR1 is SGHNT and CDR2 YYREEE (reference sequence). CDR3 length equals 15 residues. Trimming removed 4 bases from V and 3 bases from J, with 11 bases in between. CDR3 sequence reads: CASSLGQIYNSPLHF. The CDR3 coding sequence is TGTGCCAGCAGCCTGGGACAAATCTATAATTCACCCCTCCACTTT.

The chain couples TRBV6-6 to TRBJ2-7; 8 positions match TRBD2. CDR3 length: 13 amino acids. V was pared by 8 bases and J by 4 bases, with 7 bases of the junction left unmatched. Germline V CDR1 and CDR2: MNHNY, SVGAGI (reference sequence). CDR3 in amino acids: CASAAGDEYEQYF. The CDR3 region has the DNA TGTGCCAGCGCAGCGGGAGATGAATACGAGCAGTACTTC.

This chain uses TRBV25-1 with TRBJ1-4; no reliable D call. V lost 6 bases, J lost 10 bases, and 12 bases lay in between. The CDR3 spans 12 residues. CDR1 is MGHDK and CDR2 is SYGVNS in the germline V gene. The CDR3 loop is CASRAPSGKLFF. The CDR3 nucleotides read TGTGCCAGCAGGGCCCCATCGGGAAAACTGTTTTTT.

The V gene is TRBV28, the J gene TRBJ2-7, with 14 bases identical to TRBD2. The junction had 1 base not matched to a gene; V was cut back by 3 bases and J by 6 bases. The germline gives CDR1 MDHEN, CDR2 SYDVKM. The CDR3 has 14 residues. The CDR3 coding sequence is TGTGCCAGCAGTTTGACTAGCGGGAGGGTCGAGCAGTACTTC. Amino acids: CASSLTSGRVEQYF.

The rearrangement joins TRBV5-1 to TRBJ2-7; TRBD1 aligns across 10 bases. Germline CDR1 and CDR2: SGHRS and YFSETQ. Trimming took 2 bases from V and 3 from J; bases not matched to a gene: 5. The CDR3 runs 15 residues. For the CDR3, the DNA is TGCGCCAGCAGCTTACACGGGACAGGGGACTACGAGCAGTACTTC. It yields the protein CASSLHGTGDYEQYF.

The CDR3 protein is CASSLALGTGAYEQYF. Here the CDR3 DNA reads TGTGCCAGCAGCTTAGCGCTAGGGACAGGGGCCTACGAGCAGTACTTC. The chain joins TRBV7-9 to TRBJ2-7; 10 bases map to TRBD1. V was pared by 0 bases and J by 2 bases, with 4 bases of the junction left unmatched. CDR1 and CDR2 from the germline V gene are SEHNR and FQNEAQ (reference sequence). The CDR3 is made up of 16 amino acids.